This T cell receptor (beta chain) was captured by sequencing in a study of control samples from healthy donors and cancer patients. This clone was seen more than once but under ten times. Germline V gene lookup returns CDR1 SGHAT and CDR2 FQNNGV. Trimming removed 2 bases from V and 4 bases from J, with 6 bases in between. This CDR3 is 12 amino acids long. This table comes from immunoSEQ multiplex PCR, and its TCRdb copy is limited to in-frame clones, with some not included. Of approximately 180,000 clones listed, about 91% are singletons. The TCR comes from a woman aged 40 to 55 in good health. The sequenced sample consisted of blood. The J gene is TRBJ2-7, the V gene TRBV11-2; D is uncertain. The CDR3 coding sequence is TGTGCCAGCAGCTTACCACCGTACGAGCAGTACTTC. It translates to CASSLPPYEQYF.